Following are 7 T cell receptor beta chains from one sample sequenced in a study of PD-1 blockade in classical Hodgkin lymphoma. Sequenced by immunoSEQ multiplex PCR; TCRdb stores in-frame clones only, minus some. The sample includes under 80,000 clones, nearly 95% of them seen just once. Time point meaning: newly diagnosed, previously untreated cHL patient sample. The material sequenced was peripheral blood mononuclear cells (PBMCs). The source of these receptors is a human donor with classical Hodgkin lymphoma.

V gene TRBV4-1 combines with J gene TRBJ1-4; tentative D call: TRBD1 (6 bases). The CDR3 runs to 15 residues. Looked up from germline, CDR1 is MGHRA and CDR2 is YSYEKL. Deletions cut 0 bases from V and 7 bases from J, with 12 bases between. This chain's CDR3 is CASSQDSGQTEKLFF. CDR3 bases: TGCGCCAGCAGCCAAGATTCCGGACAGACTGAAAAACTGTTTTTT.

The CDR3 loop is CASSGRGTSYEQYF. DNA of the CDR3: TGTGCCAGCTCGGGTCGGGGTACCTCCTACGAGCAGTACTTC. V is TRBV18 and J is TRBJ2-7, with D possibly being TRBD2 (5 bases). Germline CDR1 is KGHSH and CDR2 is LQKENI. The ends were cut back, 6 bases at V and 0 bases at J, with 12 bases in the middle. The CDR3 is made up of 14 amino acids.

The V gene is TRBV19, the J gene TRBJ2-1; 13 bases match TRBD2. The CDR3 contains 15 residues. Trimming removed 6 bases from V and 7 bases from J; junction bases left unmatched: 6. From germline, CDR1 is LNHDA and CDR2 SQIVND (reference sequence). The CDR3 sequence: CASSRLAGGSNEQFF. DNA for the CDR3: TGTGCCAGTAGCAGACTAGCGGGGGGTTCAAATGAGCAGTTCTTC. Together with reference TRBV19 and TRBJ2-1, the CDR3 gives the full variable domain: DGGITQSPKYLFRKEGQNVTLSCEQNLNHDAMYWYRQDPGQGLRLIYYSQIVNDFQKGDIAEGYSVSREKKESFPLTVTSAQKNPTAFYLCASSRLAGGSNEQFFGPGTRLTVL.

A word on this clone: The same CDR3 can be traced to other DNA sequences in this sample. The J gene is TRBJ1-1, the V gene TRBV7-3; 7 positions agree with TRBD1. Germline-derived CDR1 and CDR2 are SGHTA and FQGTGA. This CDR3 has 13 amino acids. Trimming cost V 5 bases and J 4 bases; bases outside gene matches: 4. The CDR3 is CASSLYRGTEAFF. The CDR3 DNA sequence: TGTGCCAGCAGCCTTTACAGGGGCACTGAAGCTTTCTTT.

The CDR3 DNA follows: TGTGCCAGCAGCTTAGTAAGGGGCCCCTACGAGCAGTACTTC. Translation: CASSLVRGPYEQYF. V is TRBV7-2 and J is TRBJ2-7; D is possibly TRBD1 (5 bases). This CDR3 spans 14 amino acids. Germline lookup yields CDR1 SGHTA and CDR2 FQGNSA. Trimming took 1 base from V and 2 from J, leaving 9 bases between them.

The gene calls are TRBV6-5 and TRBJ2-7, with D possibly matching TRBD1 (6 bases). The V end was cut by 5 bases, the J end by 4 bases, with 15 bases between. From germline, CDR1 is MNHEY and CDR2 SVGAGI. The CDR3 extends over 14 amino acids. As DNA, the CDR3 is TGTGCCAGCAGTGCAGGACAGACGATTTACGAGCAGTACTTC. This codes for CASSAGQTIYEQYF.

The chain has TRBV5-6 and TRBJ1-2, with 9 bases identical to TRBD1. Losses at the gene ends were 4 bases for V and 7 bases for J; bases not matched to a gene: 11. CDR3 length: 15 residues. Germline CDR1 SGHDT, CDR2 YYEEEE. The CDR3 DNA is TGTGCCAGCAGCCCAAGGGACAGGGAACTCTTTGGCTACACCTTC. Its protein product is CASSPRDRELFGYTF. Filled out from reference TRBV5-6 and TRBJ1-2, the complete variable domain reads DAGVTQSPTHLIKTRGQQVTLRCSPKSGHDTVSWYQQALGQGPQFIFQYYEEEERQRGNFPDRFSGHQFPNYSSELNVNALLLGDSALYLCASSPRDRELFGYTFGSGTRLTVV.